This T cell receptor (beta chain) was sequenced for a study of OX40 agonist ivuxolimab in advanced cancers. Across the study: Antecedent anti-PD-1, anti-PD-L1 or anti-CTLA-4 therapy was permissible, with roughly 40% having received some. Study conclusions and caveats: Certain nonresponding patients likewise had low normalized T-cell clonal expansion.

Of note for this clone: Its antigen remains unknown.

No patient had autoimmune disease or received systemic immunosuppression. TCRdb keeps only in-frame clones here, not all; method: immunoSEQ multiplex PCR. In the table there are over 45,000 clones, 80% of which are singletons. The specimen comprised CD4+ or CD8+ T cells sorted from blood, sampled in a trial of the OX40 agonist ivuxolimab. The TCR sequence derives from an adult with an advanced solid tumor such as melanoma, head and neck, liver or kidney cancer.

CDR3 DNA sequence: TGTGCCAGTAGTATTCTGCGCGGAGGGGACTATGGCTACACCTTC. Its protein product is CASSILRGGDYGYTF. This chain uses TRBV19 with TRBJ1-2; D is possibly TRBD1 (5 bases). CDR1 is LNHDA and CDR2 is SQIVND in the germline V gene (reference sequence). The V and J ends lost 3 bases and 3 bases respectively, with 14 bases between them. CDR3 length equals 15 residues.